This T cell receptor beta chain was observed in a study of chemoradiotherapy in HPV16-positive cancers. Overall study results and limits: Candidate HPV-specific clones and E7-related TCR motifs grew in tumor during treatment.

A note on this clone: Antigen: not known.

TCRdb's copy holds only in-frame clones and misses some; the assay was immunoSEQ multiplex PCR. The sample holds about 5,100 clones, more than 75% seen once. The sample consisted of tumor tissue, taken from a patient who underwent chemoradiotherapy. This sequence originates from a human donor with HPV-associated anogenital cancer.

CDR3 coding DNA: TGTGCCAGCAGCTTAATGACAAGTGAGCAGTTCTTC. Translating it yields CASSLMTSEQFF. V is TRBV5-6 and J is TRBJ2-1; D uncertain. This CDR3 spans 12 amino acids. V was cut by 2 bases and J by 9 bases, with 9 bases left in between. Germline V CDR1 and CDR2: SGHDT, YYEEEE.